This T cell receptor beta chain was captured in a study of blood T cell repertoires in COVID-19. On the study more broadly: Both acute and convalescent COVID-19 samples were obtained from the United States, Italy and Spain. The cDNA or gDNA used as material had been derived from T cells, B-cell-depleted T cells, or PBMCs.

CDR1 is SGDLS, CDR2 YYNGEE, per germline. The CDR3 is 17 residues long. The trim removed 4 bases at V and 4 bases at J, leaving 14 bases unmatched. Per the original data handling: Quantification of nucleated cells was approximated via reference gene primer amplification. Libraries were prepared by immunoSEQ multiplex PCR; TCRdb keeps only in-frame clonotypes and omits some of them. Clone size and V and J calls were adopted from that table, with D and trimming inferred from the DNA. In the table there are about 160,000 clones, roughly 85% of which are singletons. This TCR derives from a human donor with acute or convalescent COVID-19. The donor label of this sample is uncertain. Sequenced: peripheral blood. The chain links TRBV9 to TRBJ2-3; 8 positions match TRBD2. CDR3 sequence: CASSLGLAGVGPDTQYF. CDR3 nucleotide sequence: TGTGCCAGCAGCCTCGGACTAGCCGGGGTGGGTCCAGATACGCAGTATTTT.